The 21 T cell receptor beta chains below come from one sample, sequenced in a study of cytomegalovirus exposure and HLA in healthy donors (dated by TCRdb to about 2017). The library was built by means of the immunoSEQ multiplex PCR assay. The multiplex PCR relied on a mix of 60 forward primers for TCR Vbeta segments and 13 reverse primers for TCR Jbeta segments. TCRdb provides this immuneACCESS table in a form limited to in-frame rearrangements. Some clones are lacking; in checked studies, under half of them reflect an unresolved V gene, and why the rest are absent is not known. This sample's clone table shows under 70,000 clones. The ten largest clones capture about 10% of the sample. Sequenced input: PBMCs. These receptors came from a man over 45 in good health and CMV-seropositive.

DNA of the CDR3: TGTGCCAGCAGCGTAGTGTCAGGGGGAAGGACTGAAGCTTTCTTT. Its protein product is CASSVVSGGRTEAFF. The V gene is TRBV9, the J gene TRBJ1-1, with 7 bases aligning to TRBD1. Germline CDR1 reads SGDLS; CDR2 reads YYNGEE. This CDR3 comprises 15 residues. V lost 0 bases to trimming and J lost 5 bases; unmatched junction nucleotides: 7.

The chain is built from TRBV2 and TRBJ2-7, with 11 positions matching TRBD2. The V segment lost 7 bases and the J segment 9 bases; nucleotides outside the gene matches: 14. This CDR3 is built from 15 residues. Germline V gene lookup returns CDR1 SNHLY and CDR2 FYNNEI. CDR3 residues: CASTLTSGDVVGQYF. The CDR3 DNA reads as TGTGCCAGCACCCTGACTAGCGGGGATGTAGTCGGGCAGTACTTC.

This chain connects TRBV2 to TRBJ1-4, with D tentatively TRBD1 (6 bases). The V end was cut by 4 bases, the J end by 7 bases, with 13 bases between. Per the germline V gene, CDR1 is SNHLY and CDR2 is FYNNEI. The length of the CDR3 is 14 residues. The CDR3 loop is CASSGGQPGEKLFF. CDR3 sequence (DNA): TGTGCCAGCAGTGGAGGACAGCCGGGTGAAAAACTGTTTTTT.

CDR3 coding DNA: TGCGCCAGCAGCCAACAGGGTCCGGGACAGGTCAATCAGCCCCAGCATTTT. It translates to CASSQQGPGQVNQPQHF. V is TRBV4-1 and J is TRBJ1-5, with 8 nucleotides matching TRBD1. The CDR3 is 17 residues long. Unmatched junction bases numbered 9, after V lost 2 bases and J lost 3 bases. Germline loops: CDR1 MGHRA, CDR2 YSYEKL.

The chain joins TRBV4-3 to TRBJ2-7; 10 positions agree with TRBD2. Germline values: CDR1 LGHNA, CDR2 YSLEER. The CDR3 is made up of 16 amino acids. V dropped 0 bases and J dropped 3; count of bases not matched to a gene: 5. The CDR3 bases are TGCGCCAGCAGCCAAGATCGGACTAGCGGATACTACGAGCAGTACTTC. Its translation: CASSQDRTSGYYEQYF.

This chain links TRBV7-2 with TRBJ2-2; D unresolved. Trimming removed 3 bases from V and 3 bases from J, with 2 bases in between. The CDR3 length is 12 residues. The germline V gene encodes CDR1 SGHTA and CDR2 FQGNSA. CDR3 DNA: TGTGCCAGCAGCTTCTACACCGGGGAGCTGTTTTTT. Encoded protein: CASSFYTGELFF.

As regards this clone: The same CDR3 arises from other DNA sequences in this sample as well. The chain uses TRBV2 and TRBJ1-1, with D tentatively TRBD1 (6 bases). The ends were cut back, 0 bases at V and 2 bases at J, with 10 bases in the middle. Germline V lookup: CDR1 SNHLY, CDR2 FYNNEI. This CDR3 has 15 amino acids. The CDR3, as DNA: TGTGCCAGCAGTGAAGCAACAGGGCGAAACACTGAAGCTTTCTTT. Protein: CASSEATGRNTEAFF.

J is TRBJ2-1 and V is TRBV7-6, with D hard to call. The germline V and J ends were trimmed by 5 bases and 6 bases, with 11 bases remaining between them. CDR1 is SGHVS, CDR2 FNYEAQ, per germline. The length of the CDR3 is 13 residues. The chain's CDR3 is CASSPTHFNEQFF. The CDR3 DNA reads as TGTGCCAGCAGCCCAACGCACTTCAATGAGCAGTTCTTC.

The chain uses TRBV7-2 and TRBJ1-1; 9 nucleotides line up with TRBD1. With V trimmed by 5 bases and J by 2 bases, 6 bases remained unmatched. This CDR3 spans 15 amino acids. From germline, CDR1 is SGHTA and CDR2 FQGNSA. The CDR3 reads CASSPGDRVNTEAFF. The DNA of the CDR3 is TGTGCCAGCAGCCCGGGGGACAGGGTTAACACTGAAGCTTTCTTT.

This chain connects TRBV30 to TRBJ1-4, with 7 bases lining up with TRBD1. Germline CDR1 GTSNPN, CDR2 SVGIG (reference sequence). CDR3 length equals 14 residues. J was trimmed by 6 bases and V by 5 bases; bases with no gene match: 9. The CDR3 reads CAWARQGTDEKLFF. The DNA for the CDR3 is TGTGCCTGGGCCCGACAGGGAACGGATGAAAAACTGTTTTTT.

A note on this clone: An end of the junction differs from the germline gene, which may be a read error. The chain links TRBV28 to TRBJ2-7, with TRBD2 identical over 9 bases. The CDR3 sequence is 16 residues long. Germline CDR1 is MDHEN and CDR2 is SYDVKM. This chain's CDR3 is CTSSLAGAEGGYEQYF. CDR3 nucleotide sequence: TGTACCAGCAGTTTAGCGGGGGCGGAGGGGGGTTACGAGCAGTACTTC.

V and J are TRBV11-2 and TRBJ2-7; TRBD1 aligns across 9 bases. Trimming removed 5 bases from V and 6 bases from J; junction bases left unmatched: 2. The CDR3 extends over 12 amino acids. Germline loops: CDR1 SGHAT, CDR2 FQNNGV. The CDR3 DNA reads TGTGCCAGCAGCCAGGACAGGGGCGAGCAGTACTTC. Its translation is CASSQDRGEQYF.

Here the CDR3 DNA reads TGTGCCAGCAGCGGGGGCCGGACAGGGTACGCAACTAATGAAAAACTGTTTTTT. Its protein is CASSGGRTGYATNEKLFF. The J gene is TRBJ1-4, the V gene TRBV5-6; 8 bases align to TRBD1. V dropped 4 bases and J dropped 0; count of bases not matched to a gene: 11. Germline values: CDR1 SGHDT, CDR2 YYEEEE. The CDR3 spans 18 residues.

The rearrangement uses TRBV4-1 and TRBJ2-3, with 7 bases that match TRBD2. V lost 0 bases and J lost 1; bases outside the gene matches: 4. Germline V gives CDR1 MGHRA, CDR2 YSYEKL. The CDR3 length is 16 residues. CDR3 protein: CASSQDGRGGTDTQYF. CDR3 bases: TGCGCCAGCAGCCAAGATGGTCGGGGGGGCACAGATACGCAGTATTTT.

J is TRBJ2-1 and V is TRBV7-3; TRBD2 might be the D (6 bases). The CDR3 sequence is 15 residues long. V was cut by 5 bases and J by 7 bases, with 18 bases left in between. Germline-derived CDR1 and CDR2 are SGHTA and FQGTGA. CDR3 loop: CASSVGSRRANEQFF. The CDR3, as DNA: TGTGCCAGCAGCGTCGGGAGTCGGAGGGCAAATGAGCAGTTCTTC.

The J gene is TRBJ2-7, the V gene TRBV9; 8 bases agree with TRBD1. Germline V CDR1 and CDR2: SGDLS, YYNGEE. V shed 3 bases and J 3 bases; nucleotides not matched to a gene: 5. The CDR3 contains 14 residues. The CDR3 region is CASSAPGQDYEQYF. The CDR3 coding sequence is TGTGCCAGCAGCGCCCCGGGACAGGACTACGAGCAGTACTTC.

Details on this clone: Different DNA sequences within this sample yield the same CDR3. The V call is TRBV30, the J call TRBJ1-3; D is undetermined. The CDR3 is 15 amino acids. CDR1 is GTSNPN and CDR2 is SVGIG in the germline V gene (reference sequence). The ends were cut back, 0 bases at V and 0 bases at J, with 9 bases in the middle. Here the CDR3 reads CAWSVLGNSGNTIYF. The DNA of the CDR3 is TGTGCCTGGAGTGTACTAGGCAACTCTGGAAACACCATATATTTT.

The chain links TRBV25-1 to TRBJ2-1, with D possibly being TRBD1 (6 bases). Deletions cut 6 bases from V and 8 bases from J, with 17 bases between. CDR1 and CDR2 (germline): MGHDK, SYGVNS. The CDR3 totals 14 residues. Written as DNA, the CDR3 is TGTGCCAGCAGATTAACCACCCCAGGGGATGAGCAGTTCTTC. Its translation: CASRLTTPGDEQFF.

The CDR3 loop is CASSPYYNTGELFF. CDR3 sequence (DNA): TGTGCCAGCAGCCCCTACTACAACACCGGGGAGCTGTTTTTT. V is TRBV7-2 and J is TRBJ2-2; D not resolved. Per germline, CDR1 SGHTA and CDR2 FQGNSA. The length of the CDR3 is 14 residues. The V gene lost 5 bases and the J gene lost 2 bases, with 9 bases spanning the gap. The variable domain in full, completed from reference TRBV7-2 and TRBJ2-2, reads GAGVSQSPSNKVTEKGKDVELRCDPISGHTALYWYRQSLGQGLEFLIYFQGNSAPDKSGLPSDRFSAERTGGSVSTLTIQRTQQEDSAVYLCASSPYYNTGELFFGEGSRLTVL.

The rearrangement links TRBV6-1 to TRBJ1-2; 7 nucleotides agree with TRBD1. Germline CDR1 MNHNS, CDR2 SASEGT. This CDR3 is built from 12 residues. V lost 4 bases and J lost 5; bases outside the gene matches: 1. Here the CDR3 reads CASSATGYGYTF. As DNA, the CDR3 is TGTGCCAGCAGTGCGACAGGGTATGGCTACACCTTC.

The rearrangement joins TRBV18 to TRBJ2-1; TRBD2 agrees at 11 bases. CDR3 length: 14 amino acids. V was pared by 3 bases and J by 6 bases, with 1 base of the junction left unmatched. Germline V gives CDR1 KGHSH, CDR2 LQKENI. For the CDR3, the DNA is TGTGCCAGCTCACCCACTAGCGGGAGCAATGAGCAGTTCTTC. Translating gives CASSPTSGSNEQFF.